These 25 T cell receptor beta chains were sequenced from one sample in a study of T-cell memory formation after mild COVID-19 (dated by TCRdb to the early 2020s). Receptors were amplified or captured by 5' RACE. The instrument given in TCRdb is Illumina NovaSeq 6000. TCRdb reprocessed the public reads (quality trimming at Q25 with fastp, clone calling with MiXCR) and kept in-frame beta chains. Every entry covers one CDR3 protein and lists the most common genes and DNA from its rows. Across this sample there are 300,000 to 350,000 distinct CDR3 sequences, with around 15% seen only once. The ten largest make up approximately 21% of the sample. The sequencing sample was made of PBMCs or a T cell subset sorted from them (not recorded which). The receptors derive from a young man who had mild COVID-19 (a few samples of this study predate the infection). The sample titles of this study are shuffled in the database, so cell type and time point are left out; the donor was told from shared clones.

This sequence joins TRBV2 and TRBJ1-2; D is undetermined. V was cut by 4 bases and J by 2 bases, with 14 bases left in between. The CDR3 has 15 residues. Looked up from germline, CDR1 is SNHLY and CDR2 is FYNNEI. The chain's CDR3 is CASSVPRALNYGYTF. CDR3 DNA: TGTGCCAGCAGTGTCCCGAGGGCCTTGAACTATGGCTACACCTTC.

This clonotype was seen a handful of times. This chain joins TRBV24-1 and TRBJ2-1, with 11 bases aligning to TRBD1. The J segment lost 6 bases and the V segment lost 8 bases, leaving 2 bases of the junction unmatched. This CDR3 contains 13 residues. Per the germline V gene, CDR1 is KGHDR and CDR2 is SFDVKD. The CDR3 DNA is TGTGCCACCACCGGGACAGGGGGCAATGAGCAGTTCTTC. Translation: CATTGTGGNEQFF.

This clonotype was counted a few times. The chain joins TRBV9 to TRBJ1-4; 7 bases line up with TRBD1. The CDR3 sequence is 15 residues long. The germline gives CDR1 SGDLS, CDR2 YYNGEE. Losses at the gene ends were 4 bases for V and 3 bases for J; bases not matched to a gene: 6. In DNA, the CDR3 is TGTGCCAGCAGCAGGCGACAGGGCTCTAATGAAAAACTGTTTTTT. It encodes CASSRRQGSNEKLFF.

The chain links TRBV5-6 to TRBJ2-3; 8 bases agree with TRBD2. This CDR3 contains 16 residues. Germline values: CDR1 SGHDT, CDR2 YYEEEE. Trimming removed 0 bases from V and 0 bases from J; junction bases left unmatched: 3. DNA of the CDR3: TGTGCCAGCAGCTTGGAACGGGGGGGCAGCACAGATACGCAGTATTTT. The encoded protein is CASSLERGGSTDTQYF.

This clonotype was observed a few times. The V call is TRBV20-1, the J call TRBJ2-2; TRBD1 might be the D (6 bases). The CDR3 is 14 residues long. Per germline, CDR1 DFQATT and CDR2 SNEGSKA (reference sequence). V was trimmed by 4 bases and J by 5 bases, leaving 14 bases between them. The CDR3 loop reads CSATVDSTTGELFF. CDR3 DNA sequence: TGCAGTGCTACGGTGGACAGTACGACCGGGGAGCTGTTTTTT.

The gene calls are TRBV29-1 and TRBJ1-1; 8 positions match TRBD1. CDR1 and CDR2 from the germline V gene are SQVTM and ANQGSEA. V gave up 6 bases and J gave up 6 bases; unmatched junction bases: 6. The CDR3 contains 12 residues. In DNA form, the CDR3 reads TGCAGCGTATCAGGGGGCTGGGCTGAAGCTTTCTTT. Translating gives CSVSGGWAEAFF.

The table lists this clonotype with a few counts. The V call is TRBV5-1, the J call TRBJ2-5, with TRBD1 matching over 7 bases. This CDR3 is built from 14 residues. Germline V lookup: CDR1 SGHRS, CDR2 YFSETQ. After removal of 4 bases from V and 0 bases from J, the junction contained 3 bases not matched to a gene. CDR3: CASSLGTDQETQYF. CDR3 coding DNA: TGCGCCAGCAGCCTCGGGACAGACCAAGAGACCCAGTACTTC.

The rearrangement links TRBV3-1 to TRBJ1-3; no definite D call. The ends were cut back, 3 bases at V and 13 bases at J, with 10 bases in the middle. The CDR3 extends over 11 amino acids. CDR1 LGHDT and CDR2 YNNKEL come from the germline V gene (reference sequence). Written as DNA, the CDR3 is TGTGCCAGCAGCCACAGAAGCCTTATATATTTT. This sequence encodes CASSHRSLIYF.

This clonotype was seen repeatedly, ten times or more. The chain is built from TRBV5-1 and TRBJ2-1, with TRBD1 matching 11 bases. The CDR3 has 15 residues. V lost 4 bases, J lost 2 bases, and 2 bases stayed unmatched. The V gene's germline CDR1 is SGHRS and CDR2 YFSETQ. CDR3 nucleotides: TGCGCCAGCAGCGGACAGGGGGCGGCCTACAATGAGCAGTTCTTC. Residues: CASSGQGAAYNEQFF.

This clonotype was seen a handful of times. The rearrangement links TRBV6-2 or TRBV6-3 to TRBJ2-3, with a tentative D call TRBD1 (5 bases). The CDR3 has 14 residues. Germline CDR1 reads MNHEY; CDR2 reads SVGEGT. Trimming took off 2 bases at V and 2 bases at J, with 8 bases between the two ends. The CDR3 DNA is TGTGCCAGCAGTTACCCGGACACCACAGATACGCAGTATTTT. It codes for CASSYPDTTDTQYF.

The V gene is TRBV5-6, the J gene TRBJ2-3; D is perhaps TRBD1 (6 bases). Germline-derived CDR1 and CDR2 are SGHDT and YYEEEE. The CDR3 spans 13 residues. Trimming took 5 bases from V and 3 from J, leaving 10 bases between them. The CDR3 region is CASRGQITDTQYF. In DNA, the CDR3 is TGTGCCAGCAGGGGACAAATTACAGATACGCAGTATTTT.

This clonotype has a handful of counts. The V call is TRBV9, the J call TRBJ2-1; the D gene is possibly TRBD2 (5 bases). This CDR3 spans 17 amino acids. CDR1 and CDR2 from the germline V gene are SGDLS and YYNGEE. Trimming cost V 0 bases and J 3 bases, with 16 bases left between them. Here the CDR3 reads CASSVASGLPYYNEQFF. CDR3 sequence (DNA): TGTGCCAGCAGCGTAGCTTCCGGACTGCCTTACTACAATGAGCAGTTCTTC.

This clonotype was seen a handful of times. The chain uses TRBV19 and TRBJ1-1; no reliable D call. The germline V gene has CDR1 LNHDA and CDR2 SQIVND (reference sequence). V was trimmed by 4 bases and J by 0 bases, leaving 15 bases between them. This CDR3 comprises 16 residues. The CDR3: CASSSGGRHLNTEAFF. The CDR3 DNA is TGTGCCAGTAGTAGCGGCGGCAGGCACCTGAACACTGAAGCTTTCTTT.

This chain uses TRBV6-4 with TRBJ2-1; possibly TRBD2 for D (5 bases). Deletions cut 5 bases from V and 3 bases from J, with 11 bases between. CDR1 MRHNA and CDR2 SNTAGT come from the germline V gene. The CDR3 extends over 14 amino acids. The CDR3 region is CASSTGLGYNEQFF. The DNA of the CDR3 is TGTGCCAGCAGTACGGGGTTAGGCTACAATGAGCAGTTCTTC.

In this sample, this clonotype turned up many times. The gene calls are TRBV5-1 and TRBJ2-4, with D perhaps TRBD1 (5 bases). The CDR3 sequence is 16 residues long. Germline V gene sequence: CDR1 SGHRS, CDR2 YFSETQ. Trimming removed 0 bases from V and 0 bases from J, with 10 bases in between. The CDR3 region has the DNA TGCGCCAGCAGCTTGGGGGGCTCTCTAGCCAAAAACATTCAGTACTTC. This sequence encodes CASSLGGSLAKNIQYF.

This clonotype was recorded many times. V gene TRBV7-6 combines with J gene TRBJ2-7; 9 positions match TRBD1. CDR3 length equals 16 residues. Germline-derived CDR1 and CDR2 are SGHVS and FNYEAQ. The V gene end was trimmed by 4 bases and the J gene end by 1 base; junction bases not matched to a gene: 8. In nucleotides, the CDR3 is TGTGCCAGCAGCTCAAGGACAGGGGAGAAGTCCTACGAGCAGTACTTC. The encoded protein is CASSSRTGEKSYEQYF.

This clonotype has only a few counts. This chain uses TRBV7-9 with TRBJ2-5; 10 nucleotides align to TRBD1. Per germline, CDR1 SEHNR and CDR2 FQNEAQ (reference sequence). This CDR3 is 15 amino acids long. Trimming cost V 6 bases and J 2 bases; bases outside gene matches: 6. CDR3 region: CASRPPGQGQETQYF. The CDR3 nucleotides are TGTGCCAGCAGACCACCGGGACAGGGGCAAGAGACCCAGTACTTC.

In DNA, the CDR3 is TGTGCCAGCAGACTCGCCGGGACCAGAAGAGAGACCCAGTACTTC. Translating gives CASRLAGTRRETQYF. This chain links TRBV6-5 with TRBJ2-5; perhaps D is TRBD1 or TRBD2 (5 bases each). CDR1 and CDR2 from the germline V gene are MNHEY and SVGAGI. The CDR3 length is 15 residues. V was pared by 6 bases and J by 4 bases, with 18 bases between.

This clonotype showed up just a few times. The chain combines TRBV6-5 with TRBJ2-1, with D perhaps TRBD2 (6 bases). V was clipped by 6 bases and J by 7 bases, with 19 bases between them. In germline, CDR1 is MNHEY, CDR2 SVGAGI. This CDR3 is 15 amino acids long. The CDR3 sequence: CASRLRDSRRNEQFF. CDR3 coding DNA: TGTGCCAGCAGATTACGGGACTCTAGGCGGAATGAGCAGTTCTTC.

This clonotype was picked up a small number of times. The gene calls are TRBV12-3 or TRBV12-4 and TRBJ1-1; the D gene is possibly TRBD1 (5 bases). V gave up 7 bases and J gave up 0 bases, with 15 bases separating them. This CDR3 is built from 15 residues. CDR3 nucleotides: TGTGCCAGCACTATACGGAAGGACATGAACACTGAAGCTTTCTTT. Its protein is CASTIRKDMNTEAFF.

This clonotype has just a few counts. The chain recombines TRBV7-9 with TRBJ1-1; 8 bases agree with TRBD1. The J segment lost 6 bases and the V segment lost 2 bases, leaving 8 bases of the junction unmatched. CDR1 and CDR2 (germline): SEHNR, FQNEAQ (reference sequence). The CDR3 spans 15 residues. The CDR3 protein is CASSLLRGLVAEAFF. Written as DNA, the CDR3 is TGTGCCAGCAGCTTACTCAGGGGGCTAGTAGCTGAAGCTTTCTTT.

The gene calls are TRBV12-3 or TRBV12-4 and TRBJ1-5; possible D gene TRBD1, 5 bases. V was trimmed by 1 base and J by 7 bases, leaving 17 bases between them. The CDR3 spans 16 residues. CDR3 nucleotide sequence: TGTGCCAGCAGTTTAGGGCGGGCAGGGTCACGACAGCCCCAGCATTTT. It specifies CASSLGRAGSRQPQHF.

The gene calls are TRBV7-2 and TRBJ2-1; no reliable D call. Germline CDR1 reads SGHTA; CDR2 reads FQGNSA. The V end was cut by 3 bases, the J end by 0 bases, with 9 bases between. CDR3 length: 15 residues. The CDR3: CASSFRESSYNEQFF. CDR3 coding DNA: TGTGCCAGCAGCTTCCGTGAGAGCTCCTACAATGAGCAGTTCTTC.

This clonotype appeared many times. This chain's CDR3 is CATHSGGDADTQYF. The CDR3 bases are TGTGCCACTCATAGCGGGGGGGATGCAGATACGCAGTATTTT. The chain has TRBV6-1 and TRBJ2-3; 11 nucleotides line up with TRBD2. Germline V CDR1 and CDR2: MNHNS, SASEGT. The V and J ends lost 10 bases and 4 bases, in that order; junction bases with no gene match: 7. The CDR3 is 14 amino acids.

This clonotype appeared a few times. V is TRBV5-5 and J is TRBJ2-5, with TRBD1 as a possible D gene (5 bases). Trimming removed 4 bases at V and 5 bases at J, with 12 bases between. CDR3 length: 13 amino acids. CDR1 SGHKS and CDR2 YYEKEE come from the germline V gene (reference sequence). CDR3 sequence: CASSGWGRETQYF. The DNA of the CDR3 is TGTGCCAGCAGCGGTTGGGGCAGGGAGACCCAGTACTTC.